This record looks at one T cell receptor (beta chain) sequence and its context. This entry comes from a study of cytomegalovirus exposure and HLA in healthy donors. Per germline, CDR1 SGHDN and CDR2 FVKESK. The CDR3 spans 13 residues. V was cut by 3 bases and J by 1 base, with 6 bases left in between. Vbeta (60) and Jbeta (13) primers were used in the PCR. The protocol was immunoSEQ multiplex PCR, while the TCRdb copy is restricted to in-frame clones and leaves out a portion. The sample comprises around 150,000 clones, more than 65% of which are singletons, and about 1.3% rests with the top ten. The genes are TRBV14 and TRBJ1-2; D not resolved. The specimen sequenced was PBMCs. This receptor was taken from a woman between 50 and 59 years old in good health and CMV-seronegative. The CDR3 here is CASSHDYNYGYTF. The DNA for the CDR3 is TGTGCCAGCAGCCACGACTATAACTATGGCTACACCTTC.